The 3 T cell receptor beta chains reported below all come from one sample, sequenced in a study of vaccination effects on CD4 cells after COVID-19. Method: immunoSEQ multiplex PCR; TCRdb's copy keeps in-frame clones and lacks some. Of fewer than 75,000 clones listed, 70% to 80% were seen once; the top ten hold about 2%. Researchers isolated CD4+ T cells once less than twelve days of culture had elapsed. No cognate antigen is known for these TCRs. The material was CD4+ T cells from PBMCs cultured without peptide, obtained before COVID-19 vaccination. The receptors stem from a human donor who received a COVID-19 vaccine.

For the CDR3, the DNA is TGTGCCAGCTCACCACTGACAGGGTTTCGGGAGACCCAGTACTTC. Its protein product is CASSPLTGFRETQYF. The V gene is TRBV18, the J gene TRBJ2-5, with 7 positions matching TRBD1. V shed 1 base, J shed 5 bases, and the junction held 7 bases outside the gene matches. Per the germline V gene, CDR1 is KGHSH and CDR2 is LQKENI. This CDR3 has 15 amino acids.

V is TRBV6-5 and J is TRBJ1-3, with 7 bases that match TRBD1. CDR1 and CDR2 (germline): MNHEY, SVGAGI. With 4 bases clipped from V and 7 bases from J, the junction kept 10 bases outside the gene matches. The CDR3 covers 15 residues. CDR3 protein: CASSFAVAGGNTIYF. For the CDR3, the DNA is TGTGCCAGCAGTTTTGCAGTGGCAGGGGGGAACACCATATATTTT.

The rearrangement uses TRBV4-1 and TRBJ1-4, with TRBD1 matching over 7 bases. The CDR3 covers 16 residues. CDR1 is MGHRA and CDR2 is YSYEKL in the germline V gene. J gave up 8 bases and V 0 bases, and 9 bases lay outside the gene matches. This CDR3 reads CASSQERRQGGEKLFF. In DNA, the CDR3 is TGCGCCAGCAGCCAAGAGAGGAGACAGGGTGGCGAAAAACTGTTTTTT.